The T cell receptor (beta chain) under discussion was sequenced for a study of T cell repertoires in cytomegalovirus infection. Looking at the study overall: Recently identified HLA-C-restricted CMV epitopes were used, and well-studied HLA-B-restricted CMV epitopes were used as well. Study findings and constraints: Carriers of CMV plus the relevant HLA were identified by cumulative public TCR beta family frequency.

As for this clonotype: Its antigen is not known.

TCRdb re-analysed the reads in MiXCR, keeping a single row per CDR3 protein. The table includes 20,000 to 30,000 distinct CDR3 sequences, about 23% detected once. The V and J ends lost 6 bases and 0 bases, in that order; junction bases with no gene match: 4. The CDR3 loop spans 15 amino acids. Germline lookup yields CDR1 MNHGY and CDR2 SAAAGT. The receptor comes from a human donor in good health (CMV status not recorded). Some clones in this sample may be carry-over from other donors' samples. The rearrangement uses TRBV6-8 and TRBJ1-5, with 8 bases matching TRBD1. Specimen: CD8+ T cells from cultured PBMCs, collected from culture after CMV antigen stimulation. The CDR3 loop reads CASRGTGNSNQPQHF. CDR3 in DNA: TGTGCCAGCAGGGGGACAGGCAATAGCAATCAGCCCCAGCATTTT.